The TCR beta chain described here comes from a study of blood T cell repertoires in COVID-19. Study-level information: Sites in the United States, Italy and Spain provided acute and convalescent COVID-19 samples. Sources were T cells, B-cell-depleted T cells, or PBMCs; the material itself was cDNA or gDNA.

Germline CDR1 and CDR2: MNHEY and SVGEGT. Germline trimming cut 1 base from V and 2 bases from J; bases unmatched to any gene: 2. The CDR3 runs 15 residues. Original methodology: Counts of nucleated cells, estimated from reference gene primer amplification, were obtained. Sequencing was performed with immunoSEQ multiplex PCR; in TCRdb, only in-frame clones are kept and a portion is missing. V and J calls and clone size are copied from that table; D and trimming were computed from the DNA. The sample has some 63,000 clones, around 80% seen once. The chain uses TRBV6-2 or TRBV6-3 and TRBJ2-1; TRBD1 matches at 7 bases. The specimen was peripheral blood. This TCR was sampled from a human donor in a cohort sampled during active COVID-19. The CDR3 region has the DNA TGTGCCAGCAGTTACTGGCAGGGGGCCTACAATGAGCAGTTCTTC. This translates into CASSYWQGAYNEQFF.